Each of the 20 T cell receptor beta chains below was sequenced from the same sample in a study of blood T cell repertoires in COVID-19. Measured with immunoSEQ multiplex PCR; TCRdb has only the in-frame clones, and not every one. The sample contains 270,000 or so clones, 83% of which appear only once. The sample was peripheral blood. The receptors come from a woman between 50 and 59 years old who had recovered from COVID-19.

This clone was found once. This sample also contains other DNA sequences that code for the same CDR3. The chain combines TRBV29-1 with TRBJ1-2; D unclear. The CDR3 extends over 12 amino acids. Trimming stripped 5 bases from V and 4 bases from J, with 11 bases between. Germline loops: CDR1 SQVTM, CDR2 ANQGSEA. CDR3 DNA: TGCAGCGTTTCCGACCGGGGCTATGGCTACACCTTC. Translated: CSVSDRGYGYTF.

This clone was counted a single time. The V call is TRBV19, the J call TRBJ2-6; 11 positions agree with TRBD1. The V and J ends lost 5 bases and 0 bases, in that order; junction bases with no gene match: 3. This CDR3 region has 17 residues. The germline gives CDR1 LNHDA, CDR2 SQIVND (reference sequence). CDR3 in DNA: TGTGCCAGTAGTGGGACAGGGGGATTCTCTGGGGCCAACGTCCTGACTTTC. Amino acid sequence: CASSGTGGFSGANVLTF.

The chain joins TRBV6-6 to TRBJ2-2; the match to TRBD1 covers 9 bases. The V gene's germline CDR1 is MNHNY and CDR2 SVGAGI (reference sequence). J was trimmed by 5 bases and V by 0 bases; bases with no gene match: 4. The CDR3 has 16 residues. The CDR3 DNA reads TGTGCCAGCAGTTACTCCGGGACAGGGTCTACCGGGGAGCTGTTTTTT. Amino acids: CASSYSGTGSTGELFF.

This clone was counted a few times. V usage is TRBV4-2 and J usage is TRBJ1-6, with 10 bases matching TRBD1. V was clipped by 2 bases and J by 5 bases; unmatched bases: 3. Germline V gene sequence: CDR1 LGHNA, CDR2 YNFKEQ. The CDR3 is 16 amino acids. CDR3 DNA: TGTGCCAGCAGCCAACGACAGGGGGCTGATAATTCACCCCTCCACTTT. It specifies CASSQRQGADNSPLHF.

The chain joins TRBV7-6 to TRBJ1-3, with TRBD1 identical over 9 bases. V shed 0 bases, J shed 4 bases, and the junction held 1 base outside the gene matches. This CDR3 has 15 amino acids. Germline V gene sequence: CDR1 SGHVS, CDR2 FNYEAQ. In nucleotides, the CDR3 is TGTGCCAGCAGCTTAGCGGGACAGGGAGGAAACACCATATATTTT. Translated: CASSLAGQGGNTIYF.

J is TRBJ1-5 and V is TRBV5-1; 8 positions match TRBD1. V was clipped by 4 bases and J by 9 bases; unmatched bases: 12. The CDR3 totals 15 residues. The germline gives CDR1 SGHRS, CDR2 YFSETQ. This CDR3 is CASSPGTGGGGPQHF. The DNA of the CDR3 is TGCGCCAGCAGCCCCGGGACAGGTGGTGGGGGGCCCCAGCATTTT.

This clone has a single count. The V and J genes are TRBV19 and TRBJ1-2; 8 bases align to TRBD1. This CDR3 contains 13 residues. J lost 3 bases, V lost 6 bases, and 3 bases had no gene match. Per germline, CDR1 LNHDA and CDR2 SQIVND (reference sequence). The CDR3 is CASRPDRDYGYTF. CDR3 bases: TGTGCCAGTAGACCGGACAGGGACTATGGCTACACCTTC.

The chain couples TRBV7-2 to TRBJ1-1, with 10 bases matching TRBD1. The CDR3 is made up of 14 amino acids. J was trimmed by 5 bases and V by 3 bases; bases with no gene match: 3. CDR1 and CDR2 (germline): SGHTA, FQGNSA. The CDR3 region is CASSFRTGGTEAFF. The CDR3 DNA reads TGTGCCAGCAGCTTTAGGACAGGGGGGACTGAAGCTTTCTTT.

This chain connects TRBV10-2 to TRBJ2-7, with TRBD1 matching 7 bases. This CDR3 has 14 amino acids. CDR1 WSHSY and CDR2 SAAADI come from the germline V gene. The V segment lost 6 bases and the J segment 0 bases; nucleotides outside the gene matches: 5. The CDR3 DNA sequence: TGCGCCAGCAGGGACAGGTTCCTCTCCTACGAGCAGTACTTC. Protein: CASRDRFLSYEQYF.

This clone has more than one count but fewer than ten. The chain uses TRBV5-1 and TRBJ2-6; 8 bases align to TRBD1. This CDR3 contains 14 residues. CDR1 and CDR2 from the germline V gene are SGHRS and YFSETQ. Trimming at V came to 7 bases and at J to 1 base, leaving 1 base not matched to a gene. In DNA, the CDR3 is TGCGCCAGCCGGACAGGGTCTGGGGCCAACGTCCTGACTTTC. It translates to CASRTGSGANVLTF.

This clone was detected once. The rearrangement links TRBV6-1 to TRBJ2-3, with 11 bases identical to TRBD2. Per germline, CDR1 MNHNS and CDR2 SASEGT. V was pared by 2 bases and J by 5 bases, with 3 bases of the junction left unmatched. The CDR3 is 15 amino acids. CDR3 in DNA: TGTGCCAGCAGTGAAACTAGCGGGGGACAAGATACGCAGTATTTT. As protein: CASSETSGGQDTQYF.

The chain links TRBV14 to TRBJ2-1; 7 bases are shared with TRBD2. The J segment lost 0 bases and the V segment lost 4 bases, leaving 21 bases of the junction unmatched. The CDR3 has 21 amino acids. In germline, CDR1 is SGHDN, CDR2 FVKESK. CDR3 in DNA: TGTGCCAGCAGCCGACCGACGCGGGACTACCTGGGGAGCAGCTCCTACAATGAGCAGTTCTTC. Its translation: CASSRPTRDYLGSSSYNEQFF.

The J gene is TRBJ1-1, the V gene TRBV19; the D is unclear. The ends were cut back, 5 bases at V and 4 bases at J, with 11 bases in the middle. Germline V CDR1 and CDR2: LNHDA, SQIVND (reference sequence). The CDR3 is made up of 13 amino acids. The chain's CDR3 is CASSDITFTEAFF. CDR3 DNA: TGTGCCAGTAGTGACATAACCTTCACTGAAGCTTTCTTT. Filled out from reference TRBV19 and TRBJ1-1, the complete variable domain reads DGGITQSPKYLFRKEGQNVTLSCEQNLNHDAMYWYRQDPGQGLRLIYYSQIVNDFQKGDIAEGYSVSREKKESFPLTVTSAQKNPTAFYLCASSDITFTEAFFGQGTRLTVV.

This chain joins TRBV6-5 and TRBJ2-1; D is perhaps TRBD2 (5 bases). Germline CDR1 and CDR2: MNHEY and SVGAGI. CDR3 size: 15 residues. The ends were cut back, 7 bases at V and 4 bases at J, with 17 bases in the middle. The CDR3 is CASTQRNGIYNEQFF. The CDR3, as DNA: TGTGCCAGCACACAAAGGAACGGGATTTACAATGAGCAGTTCTTC.

The rearrangement joins TRBV4-2 to TRBJ1-1; D gene uncertain. There are 12 residues in the CDR3. Germline V gene lookup returns CDR1 LGHNA and CDR2 YNFKEQ. V lost 1 base and J lost 7, with 7 bases in between. CDR3 sequence (DNA): TGTGCCAGCAGCCAAGTTCCGGGTGAAGCTTTCTTT. This encodes CASSQVPGEAFF.

The chain recombines TRBV2 with TRBJ2-3; TRBD2 matches 14 bases. The CDR3 covers 24 residues. The junction had 28 bases not matched to a gene; V was cut back by 6 bases and J by 2 bases. The germline V gene encodes CDR1 SNHLY and CDR2 FYNNEI. CDR3: CASRGLAGVSDWVPSRGPTDTQYF. The DNA of the CDR3 is TGTGCCAGCAGGGGACTAGCGGGAGTAAGCGACTGGGTACCCAGTCGGGGGCCCACAGATACGCAGTATTTT. The complete variable domain, with remaining parts taken from reference TRBV2 and TRBJ2-3, reads EPEVTQTPSHQVTQMGQEVILRCVPISNHLYFYWYRQILGQKVEFLVSFYNNEISEKSEIFDDQFSVERPDGSNFTLKIRSTKLEDSAMYFCASRGLAGVSDWVPSRGPTDTQYFGPGTRLTVL.

The chain has TRBV2 and TRBJ2-2, with TRBD1 identical over 9 bases. There are 15 residues in the CDR3. V trimming: 4 bases; J trimming: 4 bases; junction bases outside the gene matches: 4. CDR1 and CDR2 from the germline V gene are SNHLY and FYNNEI. CDR3 in amino acids: CASSGQGVGTGELFF. CDR3 DNA: TGTGCCAGCAGTGGACAGGGGGTAGGCACCGGGGAGCTGTTTTTT.

V is TRBV4-3 and J is TRBJ2-7; TRBD1 matches at 9 bases. The CDR3 consists of 15 residues. The V gene end was trimmed by 3 bases and the J gene end by 5 bases; junction bases not matched to a gene: 8. Germline V gene lookup returns CDR1 LGHNA and CDR2 YSLEER. The CDR3 is CASSHMGQGTHEQYF. The DNA of the CDR3 is TGCGCCAGCAGCCACATGGGACAGGGAACCCACGAGCAGTACTTC.

The chain recombines TRBV27 with TRBJ1-1, with D possibly being TRBD1 (6 bases). The CDR3 length is 12 residues. Germline V gene data show CDR1 as MNHEY and CDR2 as SMNVEV (reference sequence). V was trimmed by 9 bases and J by 7 bases, leaving 15 bases between them. CDR3 sequence (DNA): TGTGCCAGTGCCTCAGGACAGCTTGAAGCTTTCTTT. This translates into CASASGQLEAFF.

The chain is built from TRBV9 and TRBJ2-1; D not resolved. The CDR3 is 15 amino acids. In germline, CDR1 is SGDLS, CDR2 YYNGEE. V dropped 1 base and J dropped 1 base, with 9 bases sitting between them. The chain's CDR3 is CASSVNEPSYNEQFF. The CDR3, as DNA: TGTGCCAGCAGCGTAAACGAGCCGTCCTACAATGAGCAGTTCTTC.